The 14 T cell receptor beta chains below all came from one sample that was sequenced in a study of blood T cell repertoires in COVID-19. Produced via immunoSEQ multiplex PCR; TCRdb's table is partial and in-frame only. The sample records some 290,000 clones, roughly 80% being singletons. The sequenced sample consisted of peripheral blood. The receptors derive from a man between 60 and 75 years old who had recovered from COVID-19.

The chain couples TRBV25-1 to TRBJ2-7, with 11 bases aligning to TRBD1. The V gene end was trimmed by 3 bases and the J gene end by 4 bases; junction bases not matched to a gene: 5. This CDR3 has 15 residues. Germline values: CDR1 MGHDK, CDR2 SYGVNS. CDR3 sequence (DNA): TGTGCCAGCAGTGACACGGGACAGGGGGGTTACGAGCAGTACTTC. Translating it yields CASSDTGQGGYEQYF.

This chain joins TRBV4-1 and TRBJ2-3; 7 positions match TRBD2. Germline-derived CDR1 and CDR2 are MGHRA and YSYEKL. This CDR3 contains 15 residues. V shed 4 bases and J 6 bases; nucleotides not matched to a gene: 10. CDR3 sequence reads: CASSRTSPGSDTQYF. The CDR3 DNA follows: TGCGCCAGCAGCCGGACTAGTCCAGGGAGCGATACGCAGTATTTT.

The chain couples TRBV5-5 to TRBJ2-7, with D possibly TRBD2 on 7 matching bases. CDR3 size: 15 residues. Trimming shortened V by 4 bases and J by 6 bases, and 20 bases separated the two germline ends. Germline CDR1 is SGHKS and CDR2 is YYEKEE (reference sequence). Here the CDR3 reads CASSATRGAGFEQYF. The CDR3 DNA is TGTGCCAGCAGCGCAACCCGGGGGGCTGGTTTCGAGCAGTACTTC.

The rearrangement links TRBV18 to TRBJ2-5, with a tentative D call TRBD2 (6 bases). The CDR3 runs 16 residues. V lost 6 bases to trimming and J lost 2 bases, with 19 bases between them. Per the germline V gene, CDR1 is KGHSH and CDR2 is LQKENI. In DNA, the CDR3 is TGTGCCAGCTCCCCTAAGGCCATAGGAGGGCAAGAGACCCAGTACTTC. This translates into CASSPKAIGGQETQYF.

J is TRBJ2-2 and V is TRBV7-6; 8 bases map to TRBD2. The CDR3 contains 16 residues. V dropped 5 bases and J dropped 5; count of bases not matched to a gene: 10. Germline values: CDR1 SGHVS, CDR2 FNYEAQ. The CDR3 protein is CASSPVSGSRTGELFF. Written as DNA, the CDR3 is TGTGCCAGCAGCCCCGTAAGCGGGAGTCGGACCGGGGAGCTGTTTTTT.

In this sample, this clone turned up a few times. The rearrangement links TRBV6-4 to TRBJ2-3; tentatively, D is TRBD2 (5 bases). The V end lost 5 bases, the J end lost 8 bases, and 8 bases lay between the germline ends. This CDR3 region has 11 residues. Per the germline V gene, CDR1 is MRHNA and CDR2 is SNTAGT. DNA for the CDR3: TGTGCCAGCAGTAATCGGGGTACGCAGTATTTT. It translates to CASSNRGTQYF.

The chain recombines TRBV30 with TRBJ1-5; D may be TRBD1 (5 bases). Trimming removed 0 bases at V and 7 bases at J, with 16 bases between. This CDR3 has 15 amino acids. CDR1 and CDR2 from the germline V gene are GTSNPN and SVGIG (reference sequence). The CDR3 DNA reads TGTGCCTGGAGTGTACGGGGGGGTATGACGCAGCCCCAGCATTTT. Its translation is CAWSVRGGMTQPQHF.

The V and J genes are TRBV11-2 and TRBJ1-1; 7 nucleotides match TRBD1. V lost 5 bases, J lost 1 base, and 7 bases stayed unmatched. CDR3 length equals 15 residues. Germline CDR1 SGHAT, CDR2 FQNNGV. CDR3 bases: TGTGCCAGCAGCCCCCGGGACAGACGGAACACTGAAGCTTTCTTT. Its protein is CASSPRDRRNTEAFF. Full variable domain (missing parts from reference TRBV11-2 and TRBJ1-1): EAGVAQSPRYKIIEKRQSVAFWCNPISGHATLYWYQQILGQGPKLLIQFQNNGVVDDSQLPKDRFSAERLKGVDSTLKIQPAKLEDSAVYLCASSPRDRRNTEAFFGQGTRLTVV.

The chain has TRBV6-6 and TRBJ1-2; the match to TRBD1 covers 8 bases. The CDR3 has 15 residues. Germline lookup yields CDR1 MNHNY and CDR2 SVGAGI (reference sequence). The V gene end was trimmed by 5 bases and the J gene end by 4 bases; junction bases not matched to a gene: 9. CDR3 nucleotides: TGTGCCAGCAGTCAGGGGGCAGCCAGCCGCTATGGCTACACCTTC. Its protein product is CASSQGAASRYGYTF.

The chain employs TRBV10-3 and TRBJ1-3; D unclear. From germline, CDR1 is ENHRY and CDR2 SYGVKD. There are 13 residues in the CDR3. This chain's CDR3 is CAMRSDSGNTIYF. For the CDR3, the DNA is TGTGCTATGCGGTCCGACTCTGGAAACACCATATATTTT.

The CDR3 sequence: CASGQGASEKLFF. CDR3 in DNA: TGTGCCAGCGGACAGGGGGCTTCTGAAAAACTGTTTTTT. The rearrangement uses TRBV19 and TRBJ1-4; 11 bases match TRBD1. The CDR3 covers 13 residues. J was trimmed by 7 bases and V by 9 bases; bases with no gene match: 4. Germline values: CDR1 LNHDA, CDR2 SQIVND (reference sequence). Full variable domain (rest looked up from reference TRBV19 and TRBJ1-4): DGGITQSPKYLFRKEGQNVTLSCEQNLNHDAMYWYRQDPGQGLRLIYYSQIVNDFQKGDIAEGYSVSREKKESFPLTVTSAQKNPTAFYLCASGQGASEKLFFGSGTQLSVL.

This clone was counted between two and nine times. The rearrangement uses TRBV5-1 and TRBJ2-3, with 7 positions matching TRBD2. V gave up 2 bases and J gave up 3 bases; unmatched junction bases: 6. Germline assignment: CDR1 SGHRS and CDR2 YFSETQ. The CDR3 spans 15 residues. The CDR3 DNA reads TGCGCCAGCAGCTTCCTAGCGGTGGGGACAGATACGCAGTATTTT. Translation: CASSFLAVGTDTQYF. The full variable domain, with the rest looked up from reference TRBV5-1 and TRBJ2-3, is KAGVTQTPRYLIKTRGQQVTLSCSPISGHRSVSWYQQTPGQGLQFLFEYFSETQRNKGNFPGRFSGRQFSNSRSEMNVSTLELGDSALYLCASSFLAVGTDTQYFGPGTRLTVL.

The chain links TRBV6-6 to TRBJ2-2, with TRBD1 matching 7 bases. This CDR3 region has 13 residues. Germline lookup yields CDR1 MNHNY and CDR2 SVGAGI (reference sequence). The ends lost 6 bases at V and 6 bases at J; junction bases unmatched: 4. In nucleotides, the CDR3 is TGTGCCAGCAGCTTAACAGGGGCCGGGGAGCTGTTTTTT. It codes for CASSLTGAGELFF.

The chain carries TRBV20-1 and TRBJ1-1, with D possibly matching TRBD1 (5 bases). The CDR3 has 10 residues. With 7 bases removed from V and 6 bases from J, the gap between germline ends came to 9 bases. CDR1 DFQATT and CDR2 SNEGSKA come from the germline V gene (reference sequence). CDR3 DNA: TGCAGTGGCGGGGGAGCTGAAGCTTTCTTT. Its protein product is CSGGGAEAFF.